This T cell receptor (beta chain) was sequenced for a study of blood T cell repertoires in COVID-19. Study in general: Specimens from acute and convalescent COVID-19 originated in the United States, Italy and Spain. Sources were T cells, B-cell-depleted T cells, or PBMCs; the material itself was cDNA or gDNA.

Per the authors' pipeline: Estimation of nucleated cell counts relied on the amplification of reference gene primers. The protocol was immunoSEQ multiplex PCR, while the TCRdb copy is restricted to in-frame clones and leaves out a portion. V and J calls and clone size are as listed in that table; D and trimming were resolved from the DNA. This table has 35,000 to 40,000 clones, about 80% appearing once. CDR3 length equals 15 residues. Germline loops: CDR1 SGHRS, CDR2 YFSETQ. The V gene lost 3 bases and the J gene lost 5 bases, with 17 bases spanning the gap. The source of this sequence is a human donor with acute or convalescent COVID-19. The donor label of this sample is uncertain. The specimen sequenced was peripheral blood. V and J are TRBV5-1 and TRBJ2-5; perhaps TRBD2 as D (7 bases). This CDR3 reads CASSSEGGPLETQYF. CDR3 sequence (DNA): TGCGCCAGCAGCTCAGAGGGGGGGCCGTTGGAGACCCAGTACTTC.